The TCR beta chain described here comes from a study of shared clonotypes between healthy human individuals. Data came from immunoSEQ multiplex PCR; TCRdb stores just in-frame clones and leaves some out. Among about 2.4 million clones listed, 80% to 95% were seen once. Per germline, CDR1 KGHSH and CDR2 LQKENI. The CDR3 is made up of 15 amino acids. Unmatched junction bases numbered 8, after V lost 4 bases and J lost 3 bases. V is TRBV18 and J is TRBJ1-1; TRBD1 matches at 7 bases. This TCR was sampled from a young man in good health. Some clones in this sample may be carry-over from other donors' samples. Sequencing used naive CD4+ T cells from PBMCs. Stated subset: CD45RA+ positively selected. CDR3 nucleotides: TGTGCCAGCTCACACAGGGGTGATGGCGACACTGAAGCTTTCTTT. Its protein is CASSHRGDGDTEAFF.